The entry that follows covers one TCR beta chain sequence. Method: immunoSEQ multiplex PCR; TCRdb's copy keeps in-frame clones and lacks some. Here the sample spans 200,000 to 250,000 clones, 84% being singletons. The data stem from a study of blood T cell repertoires in COVID-19. Trimming removed 2 bases from V and 4 bases from J, with 11 bases in between. Germline V lookup: CDR1 SGHVS, CDR2 FQNEAQ. The CDR3 loop spans 14 amino acids. The rearrangement links TRBV7-8 to TRBJ1-2; D gene ambiguous. The specimen was peripheral blood. The TCR comes from a man younger than 45 with active or convalescent COVID-19. The CDR3 sequence: CASSLRTGSYGYTF. CDR3 coding DNA: TGTGCCAGCAGCTTACGGACGGGGAGCTATGGCTACACCTTC.